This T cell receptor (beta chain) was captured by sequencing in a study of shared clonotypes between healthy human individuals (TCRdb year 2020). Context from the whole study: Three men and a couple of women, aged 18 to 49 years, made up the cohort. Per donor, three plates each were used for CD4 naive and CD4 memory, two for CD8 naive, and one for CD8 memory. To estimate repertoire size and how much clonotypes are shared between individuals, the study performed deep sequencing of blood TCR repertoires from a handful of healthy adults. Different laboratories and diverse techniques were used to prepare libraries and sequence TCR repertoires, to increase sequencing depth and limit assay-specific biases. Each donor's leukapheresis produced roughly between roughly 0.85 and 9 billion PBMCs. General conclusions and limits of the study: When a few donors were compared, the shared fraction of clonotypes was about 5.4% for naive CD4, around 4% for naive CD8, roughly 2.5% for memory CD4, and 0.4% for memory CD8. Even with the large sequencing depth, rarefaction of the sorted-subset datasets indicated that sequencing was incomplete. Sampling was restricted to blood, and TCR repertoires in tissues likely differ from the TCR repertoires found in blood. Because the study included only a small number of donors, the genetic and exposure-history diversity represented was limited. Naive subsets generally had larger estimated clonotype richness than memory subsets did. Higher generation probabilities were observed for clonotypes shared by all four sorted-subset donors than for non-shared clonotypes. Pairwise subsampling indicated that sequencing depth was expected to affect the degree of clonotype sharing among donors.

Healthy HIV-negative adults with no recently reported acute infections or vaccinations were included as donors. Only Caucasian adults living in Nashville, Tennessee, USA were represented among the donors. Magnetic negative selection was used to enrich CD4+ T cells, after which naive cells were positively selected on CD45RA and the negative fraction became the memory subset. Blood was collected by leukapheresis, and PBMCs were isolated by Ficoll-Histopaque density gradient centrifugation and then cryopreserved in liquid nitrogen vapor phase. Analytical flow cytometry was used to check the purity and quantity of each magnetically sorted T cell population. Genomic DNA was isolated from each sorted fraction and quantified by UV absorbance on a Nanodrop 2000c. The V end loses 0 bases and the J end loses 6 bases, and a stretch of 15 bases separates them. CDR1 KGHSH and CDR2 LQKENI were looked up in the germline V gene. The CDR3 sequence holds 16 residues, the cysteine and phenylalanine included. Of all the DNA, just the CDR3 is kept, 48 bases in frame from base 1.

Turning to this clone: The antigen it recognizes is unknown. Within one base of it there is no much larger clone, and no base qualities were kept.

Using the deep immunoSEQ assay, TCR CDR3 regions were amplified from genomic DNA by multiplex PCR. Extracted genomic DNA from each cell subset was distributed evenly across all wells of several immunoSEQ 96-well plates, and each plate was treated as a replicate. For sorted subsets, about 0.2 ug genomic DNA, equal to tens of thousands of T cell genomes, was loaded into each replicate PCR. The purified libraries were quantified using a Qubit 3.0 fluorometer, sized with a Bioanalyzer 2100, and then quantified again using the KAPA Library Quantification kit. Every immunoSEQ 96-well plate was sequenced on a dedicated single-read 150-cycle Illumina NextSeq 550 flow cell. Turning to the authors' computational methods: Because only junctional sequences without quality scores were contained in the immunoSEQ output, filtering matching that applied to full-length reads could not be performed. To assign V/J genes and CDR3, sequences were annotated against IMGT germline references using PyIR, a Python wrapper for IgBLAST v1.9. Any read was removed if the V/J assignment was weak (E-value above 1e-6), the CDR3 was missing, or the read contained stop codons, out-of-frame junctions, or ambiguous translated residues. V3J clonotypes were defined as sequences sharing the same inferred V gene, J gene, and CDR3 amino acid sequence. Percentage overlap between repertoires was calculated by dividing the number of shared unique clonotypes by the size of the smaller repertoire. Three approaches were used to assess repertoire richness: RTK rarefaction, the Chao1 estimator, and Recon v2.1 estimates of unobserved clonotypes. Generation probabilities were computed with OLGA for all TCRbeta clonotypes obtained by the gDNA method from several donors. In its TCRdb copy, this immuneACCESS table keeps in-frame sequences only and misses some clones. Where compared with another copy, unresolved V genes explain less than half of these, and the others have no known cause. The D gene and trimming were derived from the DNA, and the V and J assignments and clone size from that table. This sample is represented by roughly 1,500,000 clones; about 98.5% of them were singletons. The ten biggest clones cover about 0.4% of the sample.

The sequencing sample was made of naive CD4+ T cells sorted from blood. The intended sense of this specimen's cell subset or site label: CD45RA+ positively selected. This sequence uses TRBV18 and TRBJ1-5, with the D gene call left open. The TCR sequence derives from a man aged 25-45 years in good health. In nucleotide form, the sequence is TGTGCCAGCTCACCACCGGGAGGGAGTGGAAGTCAGCCCCAGCATTTT. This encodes CASSPPGGSGSQPQHF.